Presented here are 29 T cell receptor beta chains from one specimen sequenced in a study of blood T cell repertoires in COVID-19. Sequencing used immunoSEQ multiplex PCR; TCRdb keeps in-frame clones, though not all of them. Of fewer than 200,000 clones listed, about 78% are singletons. Source material: PBMCs or T cells enriched from blood (not recorded which). Receptor source: a woman aged 45-60 years who had recovered from COVID-19.

This rearrangement joins TRBV5-4 to TRBJ1-5; tentatively, D is TRBD1 (6 bases). Germline assignment: CDR1 SGHNT and CDR2 YYREEE (reference sequence). The CDR3 runs 14 residues. Trimming took off 4 bases at V and 3 bases at J, with 11 bases between the two ends. CDR3 sequence reads: CASSPDRNNQPQHF. The CDR3 bases are TGTGCCAGCAGCCCAGACAGGAACAATCAGCCCCAGCATTTT. Full variable domain (outside the CDR3, taken from reference TRBV5-4 and TRBJ1-5): ETGVTQSPTHLIKTRGQQVTLRCSSQSGHNTVSWYQQALGQGPQFIFQYYREEENGRGNFPPRFSGLQFPNYSSELNVNALELDDSALYLCASSPDRNNQPQHFGDGTRLSIL.

The chain uses TRBV6-5 and TRBJ1-1, with 7 bases lining up with TRBD1. V gave up 6 bases and J gave up 10 bases; unmatched junction bases: 5. Germline loops: CDR1 MNHEY, CDR2 SVGAGI. This CDR3 contains 11 residues. The chain's CDR3 is CASRQGIVAFF. DNA for the CDR3: TGTGCCAGCAGACAGGGGATAGTAGCTTTCTTT.

V and J are TRBV5-1 and TRBJ2-2, with 8 bases fitting TRBD2. The V gene end was trimmed by 0 bases and the J gene end by 7 bases; junction bases not matched to a gene: 11. Germline loops: CDR1 SGHRS, CDR2 YFSETQ. The CDR3 is made up of 17 amino acids. The CDR3 spells CASSLAGGRSGGGELFF. CDR3 DNA: TGCGCCAGCAGCTTGGCCGGCGGGAGGAGTGGAGGCGGGGAGCTGTTTTTT.

In this sample, this clone turned up a few times. This rearrangement joins TRBV29-1 to TRBJ1-3, with a tentative D call TRBD1 (5 bases). Germline V gene lookup returns CDR1 SQVTM and CDR2 ANQGSEA. The V gene lost 4 bases and the J gene lost 15 bases, with 7 bases spanning the gap. The CDR3 has 8 residues. CDR3 loop: CSVGTGYF. The CDR3 bases are TGCAGCGTTGGAACAGGATATTTT.

The V gene is TRBV7-9, the J gene TRBJ1-1, with D unclear. Germline lookup yields CDR1 SEHNR and CDR2 FQNEAQ (reference sequence). The CDR3 spans 13 residues. Deletions cut 5 bases from V and 0 bases from J, with 7 bases between. CDR3 nucleotide sequence: TGTGCCAGCAGCAATGACATGAACACTGAAGCTTTCTTT. It encodes CASSNDMNTEAFF.

The rearrangement joins TRBV5-1 to TRBJ2-3; D is perhaps TRBD2 (5 bases). There are 15 residues in the CDR3. Trimming took off 8 bases at V and 2 bases at J, with 18 bases between the two ends. CDR1 is SGHRS, CDR2 YFSETQ, per germline. The CDR3 sequence is CASSNGGTPTDTQYF. The CDR3 nucleotides read TGCGCCAGTTCCAACGGAGGCACCCCCACAGATACGCAGTATTTT.

This chain connects TRBV19 to TRBJ2-7, with 8 bases matching TRBD2. Germline V gene lookup returns CDR1 LNHDA and CDR2 SQIVND (reference sequence). V lost 9 bases to trimming and J lost 3 bases; unmatched junction nucleotides: 10. The CDR3 runs to 14 residues. CDR3 nucleotides: TGTGCCAGCAGCCCATTGAGCGGGAGCTACGAGCAGTACTTC. It encodes CASSPLSGSYEQYF.

The J gene is TRBJ1-5, the V gene TRBV19; a possible D gene is TRBD1 (6 bases). Germline V gives CDR1 LNHDA, CDR2 SQIVND (reference sequence). The CDR3 extends over 16 amino acids. The V end was cut by 8 bases, the J end by 5 bases, with 22 bases between. CDR3 bases: TGTGCCAGTGCCGGGGGGGGGCGTCGGATAGATCAGCCCCAGCATTTT. This gives the protein CASAGGGRRIDQPQHF.

This chain links TRBV29-1 with TRBJ1-2; D possibly corresponds to TRBD1 (5 bases). V was cut by 2 bases and J by 3 bases, with 10 bases left in between. The CDR3 consists of 13 residues. CDR1 and CDR2 from the germline V gene are SQVTM and ANQGSEA. This CDR3 is CSVERVRDYGYTF. The CDR3, as DNA: TGCAGCGTTGAAAGGGTCAGGGACTATGGCTACACCTTC.

The chain couples TRBV4-1 to TRBJ1-2; D unclear. CDR1 is MGHRA and CDR2 is YSYEKL in the germline V gene. The ends were cut back, 0 bases at V and 4 bases at J, with 9 bases in the middle. The CDR3 extends over 14 amino acids. The CDR3 DNA reads TGCGCCAGCAGCCAAGATTTGCGGGGCTATGGCTACACCTTC. Translating it yields CASSQDLRGYGYTF.

The chain employs TRBV7-3 and TRBJ1-2, with D perhaps TRBD1 (5 bases). The V end was cut by 2 bases, the J end by 8 bases, with 12 bases between. The CDR3 spans 13 residues. Germline V gene lookup returns CDR1 SGHTA and CDR2 FQGTGA. The CDR3 DNA sequence: TGTGCCAGCAGCTTAGGGCAGGGAGGCGGCTACACCTTC. Translation gives CASSLGQGGGYTF.

This clone was seen a handful of times. Other DNA sequences in this specimen translate into the identical CDR3. The rearrangement uses TRBV28 and TRBJ2-2, with TRBD2 as a possible D gene (5 bases). The V end lost 6 bases, the J end lost 4 bases, and 9 bases lay between the germline ends. Germline loops: CDR1 MDHEN, CDR2 SYDVKM. The CDR3 has 13 amino acids. In DNA, the CDR3 is TGTGCCAGCAGATCCGGAGGCACCGGGGAGCTGTTTTTT. Translated, it gives CASRSGGTGELFF. Combining the CDR3 with reference TRBV28 and TRBJ2-2 gives the whole variable domain DVKVTQSSRYLVKRTGEKVFLECVQDMDHENMFWYRQDPGLGLRLIYFSYDVKMKEKGDIPEGYSVSREKKERFSLILESASTNQTSMYLCASRSGGTGELFFGEGSRLTVL.

This clone has ten or more counts. The CDR3 region has the DNA TGCGCCAGCAGCGAACAGGGATCCAATGAGCAGTTCTTC. Protein sequence: CASSEQGSNEQFF. V usage is TRBV5-1 and J usage is TRBJ2-1, with D possibly TRBD1 on 6 matching bases. The length of the CDR3 is 13 residues. The ends were cut back, 4 bases at V and 6 bases at J, with 11 bases in the middle. Germline CDR1 SGHRS, CDR2 YFSETQ.

This clone was observed many times. The V gene is TRBV12-5, the J gene TRBJ1-1; 7 nucleotides align to TRBD1. The V gene end was trimmed by 0 bases and the J gene end by 11 bases; junction bases not matched to a gene: 6. The CDR3 consists of 13 residues. Germline V gene data show CDR1 as LGHNT and CDR2 as FRNRAP. DNA of the CDR3: TGTGCTAGTGGTTTGGTCTCAGGGGGAAAGGCTTTCTTT. Translation: CASGLVSGGKAFF. The full variable domain, with the rest looked up from reference TRBV12-5 and TRBJ1-1, is DARVTQTPRHKVTEMGQEVTMRCQPILGHNTVFWYRQTMMQGLELLAYFRNRAPLDDSGMPKDRFSAEMPDATLATLKIQPSEPRDSAVYFCASGLVSGGKAFFGQGTRLTVV.

The chain carries TRBV28 and TRBJ1-2; a weak D match, TRBD1 (5 bases). The V gene lost 3 bases and the J gene lost 4 bases, with 18 bases spanning the gap. The germline V gene has CDR1 MDHEN and CDR2 SYDVKM. The CDR3 length is 16 residues. The CDR3 DNA is TGTGCCAGCAGTTTTTCCTCCGGGGGAGCTACCTATGGCTACACCTTC. The encoded protein is CASSFSSGGATYGYTF.

The chain combines TRBV19 with TRBJ2-3; a possible D gene is TRBD2 (6 bases). The length of the CDR3 is 12 residues. Germline CDR1 and CDR2: LNHDA and SQIVND (reference sequence). Trimming pared 8 bases from V and 6 bases from J, leaving 12 bases between. The CDR3 nucleotides read TGTGCCAGTTCAGTTGGGAGGGATACGCAGTATTTT. As protein: CASSVGRDTQYF.

V gene TRBV18 combines with J gene TRBJ2-1, with a weak D call TRBD2 (6 bases). Germline assignment: CDR1 KGHSH and CDR2 LQKENI. There are 12 residues in the CDR3. V lost 8 bases to trimming and J lost 5 bases, with 10 bases between them. The CDR3 nucleotides read TGTGCCAGCGAAGGAGGGAACAATGAGCAGTTCTTC. Protein sequence: CASEGGNNEQFF.

The CDR3: CASSFSTGTGNSGNTIYF. The CDR3, as DNA: TGTGCCAGCAGCTTTTCTACCGGGACAGGGAACTCTGGAAACACCATATATTTT. The J gene is TRBJ1-3, the V gene TRBV7-6, with 9 bases aligning to TRBD1. J gave up 0 bases and V 3 bases, and 9 bases lay outside the gene matches. Germline values: CDR1 SGHVS, CDR2 FNYEAQ. The CDR3 consists of 18 residues.

The chain combines TRBV27 with TRBJ2-2; 7 nucleotides agree with TRBD2. In germline, CDR1 is MNHEY, CDR2 SMNVEV (reference sequence). With V trimmed by 1 base and J by 7 bases, 15 bases remained unmatched. The CDR3 is made up of 18 amino acids. The chain's CDR3 is CASSLWGITGGYYGELFF. The CDR3 region has the DNA TGTGCCAGCAGTTTATGGGGAATAACGGGAGGTTATTACGGGGAGCTGTTTTTT.

The rearrangement uses TRBV9 and TRBJ1-3; possibly TRBD1 for D (5 bases). CDR1 SGDLS and CDR2 YYNGEE come from the germline V gene. V lost 0 bases, J lost 0 bases, and 7 bases lay in between. This CDR3 comprises 15 residues. CDR3 sequence: CASSVGTPSGNTIYF. The CDR3 DNA reads as TGTGCCAGCAGCGTAGGGACACCCTCTGGAAACACCATATATTTT.

J is TRBJ2-5 and V is TRBV7-2, with 7 bases identical to TRBD1. The germline V gene encodes CDR1 SGHTA and CDR2 FQGNSA. V gave up 4 bases and J gave up 1 base; unmatched junction bases: 3. The CDR3 spans 14 residues. The DNA of the CDR3 is TGTGCCAGCAGCTCGCGACAGGGCCAAGAGACCCAGTACTTC. Translation: CASSSRQGQETQYF.

The V call is TRBV27, the J call TRBJ2-7, with D maybe TRBD2 (6 bases). CDR1 MNHEY and CDR2 SMNVEV come from the germline V gene (reference sequence). V lost 6 bases, J lost 0 bases, and 15 bases lay in between. The CDR3 covers 15 residues. CDR3 in amino acids: CASSLSGSNSYEQYF. CDR3 nucleotide sequence: TGTGCCAGCAGCCTCAGCGGGTCAAACTCCTACGAGCAGTACTTC.

The CDR3 DNA follows: TGTGCCAGCAGCCAAGAGCCGGGGGGTAACATTCAGTACTTC. This codes for CASSQEPGGNIQYF. The rearrangement joins TRBV4-2 to TRBJ2-4; 7 bases fit TRBD2. The ends lost 0 bases at V and 7 bases at J; junction bases unmatched: 3. The CDR3 extends over 14 amino acids. Germline CDR1 and CDR2: LGHNA and YNFKEQ.

The CDR3 DNA reads TGCAGCGTTGTTACTAGCGGGAGTTTCTTCAATGAGCAGTTCTTC. Translated, it gives CSVVTSGSFFNEQFF. The rearrangement joins TRBV29-1 to TRBJ2-1, with TRBD2 matching 11 bases. Germline V CDR1 and CDR2: SQVTM, ANQGSEA. The trim removed 4 bases at V and 6 bases at J, leaving 8 bases unmatched. CDR3 length: 15 amino acids.

The rearrangement links TRBV7-7 to TRBJ2-5; 9 bases agree with TRBD1. The germline V gene has CDR1 SSHAT and CDR2 FNYEAQ (reference sequence). With V trimmed by 2 bases and J by 5 bases, 6 bases remained unmatched. This CDR3 contains 15 residues. The CDR3 DNA follows: TGTGCCAGCAGCTTACAGGCAGGGACAGGGGAGACCCAGTACTTC. Translation: CASSLQAGTGETQYF.

This chain uses TRBV27 with TRBJ2-2; 11 positions agree with TRBD2. V dropped 8 bases and J dropped 7; count of bases not matched to a gene: 12. Germline V gene lookup returns CDR1 MNHEY and CDR2 SMNVEV (reference sequence). The CDR3 consists of 16 residues. The CDR3 nucleotides read TGTGCCAGCCGCCCCCTACTAGCGGGAGTTGTCGGGGAGCTGTTTTTT. As protein: CASRPLLAGVVGELFF.

This rearrangement joins TRBV19 to TRBJ1-2; D uncertain. The CDR3 runs 13 residues. Trimming pared 1 base from V and 5 bases from J, leaving 8 bases between. Germline values: CDR1 LNHDA, CDR2 SQIVND (reference sequence). CDR3 nucleotide sequence: TGTGCCAGTAGTATAGGGCGGAGTTATGGCTACACCTTC. Translating it yields CASSIGRSYGYTF.

This rearrangement joins TRBV4-2 to TRBJ2-5; tentatively, D is TRBD2 (6 bases). V was pared by 2 bases and J by 4 bases, with 14 bases between. Germline V gene lookup returns CDR1 LGHNA and CDR2 YNFKEQ. The CDR3 length is 15 residues. This CDR3 is CASSQLGLTGETQYF. CDR3 in DNA: TGTGCCAGCAGCCAACTTGGACTAACCGGAGAGACCCAGTACTTC.

J is TRBJ2-7 and V is TRBV4-2, with D perhaps matching TRBD1 (5 bases). V lost 4 bases to trimming and J lost 6 bases, with 13 bases between them. Germline V CDR1 and CDR2: LGHNA, YNFKEQ. The CDR3 loop spans 13 amino acids. In nucleotides, the CDR3 is TGTGCCAGCAGCCTTGGGGCTTCTCCCGAGCAGTACTTC. It codes for CASSLGASPEQYF.